The 11 T cell receptor beta chains given below trace back to one sample, sequenced in a study of shared T cell receptors in the human thymus. Sequencing was performed with immunoSEQ multiplex PCR; in TCRdb, only in-frame clones are kept and a portion is missing. The sample holds 600,000 to 900,000 clones, approximately 83% seen once. Separately, the same data were catalogued under a study of human thymus T cells.

Sequenced sample: thymocytes. Receptor source: a girl under two years old with a congenital heart defect.

The chain links TRBV27 to TRBJ1-2, with no clear D. Germline CDR1 and CDR2: MNHEY and SMNVEV (reference sequence). Between the trimmed V and J ends, which lost 3 bases and 7 bases, there was a span of 12 bases. This CDR3 is built from 13 residues. The CDR3 loop is CASSLEGVSGYTF. The CDR3 DNA follows: TGTGCCAGCAGTTTGGAGGGAGTATCTGGCTACACCTTC.

The genes are TRBV29-1 and TRBJ1-5, with a tentative D call TRBD1 (6 bases). Germline lookup yields CDR1 SQVTM and CDR2 ANQGSEA. This CDR3 has 14 residues. The V end was cut by 3 bases, the J end by 2 bases, with 11 bases between. In nucleotides, the CDR3 is TGCAGCGTTGATGGGGGGGGCGGCAATCAGCCCCAGCATTTT. Translated: CSVDGGGGNQPQHF.

This chain joins TRBV14 and TRBJ2-3; D possibly corresponds to TRBD1 (7 bases). CDR1 and CDR2 (germline): SGHDN, FVKESK. Trimming took off 5 bases at V and 2 bases at J, with 11 bases between the two ends. CDR3 length: 14 residues. CDR3 loop: CASSWRGPTDTQYF. In DNA form, the CDR3 reads TGTGCCAGCAGCTGGAGGGGGCCCACAGATACGCAGTATTTT. Supplemented by reference TRBV14 and TRBJ2-3, the full variable domain reads EAGVTQFPSHSVIEKGQTVTLRCDPISGHDNLYWYRRVMGKEIKFLLHFVKESKQDESGMPNNRFLAERTGGTYSTLKVQPAELEDSGVYFCASSWRGPTDTQYFGPGTRLTVL.

This chain links TRBV10-3 with TRBJ2-7; TRBD2 agrees at 9 bases. V trimming: 2 bases; J trimming: 0 bases; junction bases outside the gene matches: 8. Germline CDR1 and CDR2: ENHRY and SYGVKD. This CDR3 is built from 17 residues. In DNA, the CDR3 is TGTGCCATCAGTGAGGGTCAAGCGGGGGGATACTCCTACGAGCAGTACTTC. Protein sequence: CAISEGQAGGYSYEQYF.

The chain couples TRBV30 to TRBJ2-3; 11 nucleotides agree with TRBD2. The CDR3 has 17 residues. Germline V gene sequence: CDR1 GTSNPN, CDR2 SVGIG (reference sequence). J gave up 2 bases and V 7 bases, and 14 bases lay outside the gene matches. DNA for the CDR3: TGTGCCTCGCACTGGGAGCCTAGCGGGGGGTCCACAGATACGCAGTATTTT. Protein: CASHWEPSGGSTDTQYF.

The genes are TRBV29-1 and TRBJ1-2; 7 bases are a match to TRBD1. Germline values: CDR1 SQVTM, CDR2 ANQGSEA. After removal of 7 bases from V and 6 bases from J, the junction contained 14 bases not matched to a gene. This CDR3 region has 14 residues. CDR3 sequence: CSGETDREEDGYTF. DNA for the CDR3: TGCAGCGGAGAGACAGACAGGGAGGAGGATGGCTACACCTTC.

The chain combines TRBV27 with TRBJ1-6; the D gene is possibly TRBD1 (6 bases). The CDR3 runs to 16 residues. Germline V gene lookup returns CDR1 MNHEY and CDR2 SMNVEV (reference sequence). Trimming cost V 4 bases and J 7 bases, with 17 bases left between them. DNA of the CDR3: TGTGCCAGCAGTTGGGTGGGGGCCCTAAGGAATTCACCCCTCCACTTT. Residues: CASSWVGALRNSPLHF.

Only a few counts were recorded for this clone. The genes are TRBV11-2 and TRBJ1-3; D is unclear. Germline V CDR1 and CDR2: SGHAT, FQNNGV. The V end lost 3 bases, the J end lost 4 bases, and 4 bases lay between the germline ends. This CDR3 region has 12 residues. CDR3 region: CASSFGGNTIYF. CDR3 coding DNA: TGTGCCAGCAGCTTTGGCGGAAACACCATATATTTT.

The chain couples TRBV19 to TRBJ1-5, with 8 bases that match TRBD1. This CDR3 is built from 16 residues. Losses at the gene ends were 5 bases for V and 2 bases for J; bases not matched to a gene: 8. In germline, CDR1 is LNHDA, CDR2 SQIVND (reference sequence). In DNA, the CDR3 is TGTGCCAGTAGTGGAGGCAGGGGGCCTGGCAATCAGCCCCAGCATTTT. It is translated as CASSGGRGPGNQPQHF.

The rearrangement links TRBV5-6 to TRBJ2-7; D may be TRBD1 (6 bases). V lost 6 bases to trimming and J lost 4 bases, with 23 bases between them. Germline V gene data show CDR1 as SGHDT and CDR2 as YYEEEE. The CDR3 totals 16 residues. CDR3 nucleotide sequence: TGTGCCAGCACCGTCAACAGGGCTCCTCGGCTTTACGAGCAGTACTTC. Its translation: CASTVNRAPRLYEQYF.

The rearrangement uses TRBV2 and TRBJ2-7, with D tentatively TRBD1 (5 bases). The germline V gene has CDR1 SNHLY and CDR2 FYNNEI. V shed 6 bases and J shed 4 bases, with 10 bases lying between them. This CDR3 region has 12 residues. CDR3 coding DNA: TGTGCCAGCAGGCAGGGTTGGTACGAGCAGTACTTC. Translated: CASRQGWYEQYF.